The entry below describes one T cell receptor (beta chain). This specimen comes from a study of blood T cell repertoires in COVID-19. At the level of the study: In each case, the material was cDNA or gDNA derived from T cells, B-cell-depleted T cells, or PBMCs.

Losses at the gene ends were 9 bases for V and 4 bases for J; bases not matched to a gene: 15. The CDR3 consists of 17 residues. In germline, CDR1 is LNHDA, CDR2 SQIVND (reference sequence). Methods used by the authors: How many nucleated cells were present was estimated from reference gene primer amplification. Clones were sequenced by immunoSEQ multiplex PCR, and TCRdb holds only the in-frame ones, with some missing. D and trimming come from the DNA, and the V and J calls and clone size come from that table. The table records about 230,000 clones, around nine tenths of them present only once. J is TRBJ1-1 and V is TRBV19; 12 bases align to TRBD1. The TCR sequence derives from a woman in her 30s with acute COVID-19. Sequenced sample: PBMCs or T cells enriched from blood (not recorded which). CDR3 sequence (DNA): TGTGCCAGCTCAGAGGGACAGGGGGCCTTTCTAGGCACTGAAGCTTTCTTT. As protein: CASSEGQGAFLGTEAFF.